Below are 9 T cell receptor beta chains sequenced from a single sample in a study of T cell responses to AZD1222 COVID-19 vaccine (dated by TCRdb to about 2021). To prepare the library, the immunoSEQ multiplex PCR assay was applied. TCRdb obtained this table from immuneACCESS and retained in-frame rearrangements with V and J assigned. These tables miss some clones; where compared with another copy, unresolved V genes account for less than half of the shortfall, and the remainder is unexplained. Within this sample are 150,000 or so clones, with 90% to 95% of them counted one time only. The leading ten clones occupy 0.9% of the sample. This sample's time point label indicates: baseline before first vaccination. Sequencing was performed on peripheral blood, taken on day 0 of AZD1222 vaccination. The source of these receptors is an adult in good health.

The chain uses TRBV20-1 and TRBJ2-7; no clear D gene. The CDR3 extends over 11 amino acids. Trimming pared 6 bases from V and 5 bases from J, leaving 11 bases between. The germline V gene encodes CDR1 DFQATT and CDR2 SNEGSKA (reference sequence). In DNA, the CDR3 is TGCAGTGCGTACTCCCTGAACGAGCAGTACTTC. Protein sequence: CSAYSLNEQYF.

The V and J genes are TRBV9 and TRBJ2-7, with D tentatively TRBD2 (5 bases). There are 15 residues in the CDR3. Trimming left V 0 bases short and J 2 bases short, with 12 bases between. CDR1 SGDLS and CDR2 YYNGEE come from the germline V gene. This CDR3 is CASSVAGVSPYEQYF. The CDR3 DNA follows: TGTGCCAGCAGCGTAGCCGGGGTATCCCCCTACGAGCAGTACTTC.

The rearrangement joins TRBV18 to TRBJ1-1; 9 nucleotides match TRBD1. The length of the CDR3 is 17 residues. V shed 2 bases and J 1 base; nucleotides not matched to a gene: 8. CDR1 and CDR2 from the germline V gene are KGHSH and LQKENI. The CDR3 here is CASSPVGTGYGNTEAFF. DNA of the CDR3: TGTGCCAGCTCACCAGTCGGGACAGGGTACGGGAACACTGAAGCTTTCTTT. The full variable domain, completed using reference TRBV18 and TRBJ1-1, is NAGVMQNPRHLVRRRGQEARLRCSPMKGHSHVYWYRQLPEEGLKFMVYLQKENIIDESGMPKERFSAEFPKEGPSILRIQQVVRGDSAAYFCASSPVGTGYGNTEAFFGQGTRLTVV.

In DNA, the CDR3 is TGTGCCAGCAGGACACCGGGACTAAACACCGGGGAGCTGTTTTTT. Amino acid sequence: CASRTPGLNTGELFF. The rearrangement links TRBV6-5 to TRBJ2-2; 7 bases map to TRBD2. With 6 bases clipped from V and 2 bases from J, the junction kept 6 bases outside the gene matches. The CDR3 totals 15 residues. Germline values: CDR1 MNHEY, CDR2 SVGAGI.

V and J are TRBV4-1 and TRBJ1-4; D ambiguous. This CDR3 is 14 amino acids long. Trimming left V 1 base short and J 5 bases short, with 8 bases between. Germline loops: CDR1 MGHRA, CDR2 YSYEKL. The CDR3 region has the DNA TGCGCCAGCAGCCAAGTGACAATGAATGAAAAACTGTTTTTT. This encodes CASSQVTMNEKLFF.

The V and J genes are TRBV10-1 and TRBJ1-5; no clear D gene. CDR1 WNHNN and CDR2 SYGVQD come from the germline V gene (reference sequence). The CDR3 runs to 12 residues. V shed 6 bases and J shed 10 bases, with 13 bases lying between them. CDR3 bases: TGCGCCAGCAGCGCGTATGTAGGACCCCAGCATTTT. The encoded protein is CASSAYVGPQHF.

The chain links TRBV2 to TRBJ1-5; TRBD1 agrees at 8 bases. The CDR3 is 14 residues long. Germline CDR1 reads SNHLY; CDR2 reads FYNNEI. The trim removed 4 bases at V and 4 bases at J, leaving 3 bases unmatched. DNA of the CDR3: TGTGCCAGCAGTGGACAGGGGCAAAATCAGCCCCAGCATTTT. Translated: CASSGQGQNQPQHF.

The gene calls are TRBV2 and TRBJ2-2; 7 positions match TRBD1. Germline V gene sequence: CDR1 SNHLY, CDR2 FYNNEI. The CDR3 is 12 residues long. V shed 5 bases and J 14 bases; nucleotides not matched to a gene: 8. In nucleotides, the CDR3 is TGTGCCAGCAGTTCCGGGACAGTTCGCCTGTTTTTT. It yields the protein CASSSGTVRLFF.

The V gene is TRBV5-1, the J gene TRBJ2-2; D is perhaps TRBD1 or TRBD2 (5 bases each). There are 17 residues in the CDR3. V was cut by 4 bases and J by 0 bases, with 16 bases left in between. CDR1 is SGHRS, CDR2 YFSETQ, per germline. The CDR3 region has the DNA TGCGCCAGCAGCCAAACACCGGGACGGACGAACACCGGGGAGCTGTTTTTT. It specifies CASSQTPGRTNTGELFF.